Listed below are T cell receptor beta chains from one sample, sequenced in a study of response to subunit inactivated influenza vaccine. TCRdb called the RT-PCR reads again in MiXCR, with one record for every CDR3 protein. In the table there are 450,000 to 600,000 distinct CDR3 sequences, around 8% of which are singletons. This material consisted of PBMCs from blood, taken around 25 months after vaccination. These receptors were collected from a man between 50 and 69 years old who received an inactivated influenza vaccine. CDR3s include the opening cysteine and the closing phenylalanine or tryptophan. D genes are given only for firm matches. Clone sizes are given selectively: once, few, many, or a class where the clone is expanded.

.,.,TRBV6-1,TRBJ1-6,CASSRRTVSSPLHF,TGTGCCAGCAGTCGTAGGACTGTTAGCTCACCCCTCCACTTT
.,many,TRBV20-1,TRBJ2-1,CSARKGYRGSEQFF,TGCAGTGCTAGAAAAGGGTATAGGGGGAGTGAGCAGTTCTTC
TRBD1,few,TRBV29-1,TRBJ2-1,CSAGGQGVNNEQFF,TGCAGCGCTGGGGGACAGGGGGTTAATAATGAGCAGTTCTTC
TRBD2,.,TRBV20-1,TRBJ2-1,CSARDGSGSSYNEQFF,TGCAGTGCGAGAGATGGTAGCGGGAGCTCCTACAATGAGCAGTTCTTC
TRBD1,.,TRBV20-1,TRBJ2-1,CSASSGGGNEQFF,TGCAGTGCTAGCTCAGGGGGCGGCAATGAGCAGTTCTTC
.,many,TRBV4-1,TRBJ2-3,CASSQVVDTQYF,TGCGCCAGCAGCCAAGTCGTAGATACGCAGTATTTT
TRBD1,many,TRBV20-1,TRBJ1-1,CSARAGTGGTEAFF,TGCAGTGCTAGGGCCGGGACAGGGGGCACTGAAGCTTTCTTT
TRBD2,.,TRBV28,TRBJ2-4,CASSLRLAGGKNIQYF,TGTGCCAGCAGTTTAAGACTAGCGGGAGGCAAAAACATTCAGTACTTC
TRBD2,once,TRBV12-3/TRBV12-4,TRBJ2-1,CASSLLASGSPSNEQFF,TGTGCCAGCAGTTTACTGGCTAGCGGGAGCCCGAGCAATGAGCAGTTCTTC
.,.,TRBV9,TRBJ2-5,CASSLNEGMRETQYF,TGTGCCAGCAGCCTAAATGAGGGTATGAGAGAGACCCAGTACTTC
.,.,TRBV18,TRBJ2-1,CASSTFSGSSYNEQFF,TGTGCCAGCTCAACCTTTTCAGGAAGCTCCTACAATGAGCAGTTCTTC
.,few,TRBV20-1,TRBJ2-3,CSAPDPYSEGTQYF,TGCAGTGCTCCGGACCCCTACTCCGAGGGTACGCAGTATTTT
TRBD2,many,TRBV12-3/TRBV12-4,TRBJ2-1,CASSRGTSGGNNEQFF,TGTGCCAGCAGTCGCGGGACTAGCGGGGGAAACAATGAGCAGTTCTTC
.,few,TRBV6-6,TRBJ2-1,CASSYGSVAQFF,TGTGCCAGCAGTTATGGGTCAGTGGCGCAGTTCTTC
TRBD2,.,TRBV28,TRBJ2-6,CATTSLGTSGGPGANVLTF,TGTGCCACTACCAGCCTTGGAACTAGCGGGGGGCCAGGGGCCAACGTCCTGACTTTC
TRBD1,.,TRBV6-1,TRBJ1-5,CASSDRGRQPQHF,TGTGCCAGCAGTGACAGGGGGAGGCAGCCCCAGCATTTT
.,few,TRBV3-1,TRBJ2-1,CASSRLAAPSSYNEQFF,TGTGCCAGCAGCCGACTTGCGGCTCCGAGCTCCTACAATGAGCAGTTCTTC
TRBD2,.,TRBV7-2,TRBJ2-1,CASSFTSGGRVNEQFF,TGTGCCAGCAGCTTTACTAGCGGGGGGAGGGTGAATGAGCAGTTCTTC
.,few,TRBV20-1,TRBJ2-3,CSAHGLARDTQYF,TGCAGTGCTCATGGGTTAGCGAGAGATACGCAGTATTTT
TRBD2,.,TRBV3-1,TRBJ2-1,CASSPMGGGDYNEQFF,TGTGCCAGCAGCCCAATGGGTGGGGGGGACTACAATGAGCAGTTCTTC
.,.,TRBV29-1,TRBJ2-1,CSALNKLGGEPFMEFF,TGCAGCGCGTTGAATAAGTTGGGGGGCGAGCCGTTCATGGAGTTCTTC
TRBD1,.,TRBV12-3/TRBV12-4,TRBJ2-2,CASRPRGISGELFF,TGTGCCAGCAGGCCCAGGGGGATTTCGGGGGAGCTGTTTTTT
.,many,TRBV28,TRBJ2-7,CASSSYRDFYEQYF,TGTGCCAGCAGTTCATACAGGGATTTCTACGAGCAGTACTTC
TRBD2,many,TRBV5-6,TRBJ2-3,CASSPFRREGTDTQYF,TGTGCCAGCAGCCCCTTCCGGCGGGAGGGCACAGATACGCAGTATTTT
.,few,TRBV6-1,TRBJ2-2,CASSVRGWNTGELFF,TGTGCCAGCAGTGTTCGGGGCTGGAATACCGGGGAGCTGTTTTTT
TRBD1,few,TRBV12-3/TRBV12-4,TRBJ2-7,CASSFGDRGSDEQYF,TGTGCCAGCAGTTTTGGGGACAGGGGGTCGGACGAGCAGTACTTC
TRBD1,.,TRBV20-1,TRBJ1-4,CSAREDRGYSEKLFF,TGCAGTGCCAGAGAGGACAGGGGGTATAGTGAAAAACTGTTTTTT
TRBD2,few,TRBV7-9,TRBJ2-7,CASSLDAGRENEQYF,TGTGCCAGCAGCTTAGATGCAGGGAGGGAGAACGAGCAGTACTTC
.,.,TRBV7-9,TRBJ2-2,CASSLPPAQGIRGELFF,TGTGCCAGCAGCTTACCCCCCGCCCAGGGGATCAGGGGGGAGCTGTTTTTT
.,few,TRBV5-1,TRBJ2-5,CASSFLPEETQYF,TGCGCCAGCAGCTTTTTGCCGGAAGAGACCCAGTACTTC
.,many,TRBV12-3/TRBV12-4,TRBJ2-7,CASSLGPLGEQYF,TGTGCCAGCAGTTTAGGTCCTTTAGGCGAGCAGTACTTC
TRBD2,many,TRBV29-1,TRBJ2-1,CSVESGGGASYNEQFF,TGCAGCGTTGAAAGTGGCGGGGGGGCTTCCTACAATGAGCAGTTCTTC
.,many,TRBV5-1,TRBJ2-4,CASSSHSGSGAKNIQYF,TGCGCCAGCAGCTCCCACTCCGGAAGCGGGGCCAAAAACATTCAGTACTTC
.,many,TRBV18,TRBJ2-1,CASSDDPLKGEQFF,TGTGCCAGCTCCGACGATCCCCTAAAGGGTGAGCAGTTCTTC
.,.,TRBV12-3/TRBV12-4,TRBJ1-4,CASSLARQINEKLFF,TGTGCCAGCAGCTTGGCTAGACAAATAAATGAAAAACTGTTTTTT
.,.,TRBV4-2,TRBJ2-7,CASSERTSRAYEQYF,TGTGCCAGCAGCGAAAGAACCTCGAGAGCCTACGAGCAGTACTTC
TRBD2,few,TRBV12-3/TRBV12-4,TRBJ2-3,CASSEPGLGNTDTQYF,TGTGCCAGCAGTGAGCCGGGACTAGGAAACACAGATACGCAGTATTTT
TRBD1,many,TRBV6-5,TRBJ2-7,CASSYAGQGAYEQYF,TGTGCCAGCAGTTACGCCGGGCAGGGGGCCTACGAGCAGTACTTC
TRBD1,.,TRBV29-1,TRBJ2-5,CSVRDSIYLQPEETQYF,TGCAGCGTGAGGGACAGCATTTACCTACAGCCTGAAGAGACCCAGTACTTC
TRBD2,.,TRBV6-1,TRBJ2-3,CASTTSRLAGTDTQYF,TGTGCCAGCACTACCTCCCGGCTAGCGGGCACAGATACGCAGTATTTT
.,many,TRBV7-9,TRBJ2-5,CASSTKGGSYQETQYF,TGTGCCAGCAGCACGAAAGGAGGCTCGTACCAAGAGACCCAGTACTTC
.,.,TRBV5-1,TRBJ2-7,CASRFSGLYEQYF,TGCGCCAGCAGGTTTTCCGGGCTCTACGAGCAGTACTTC
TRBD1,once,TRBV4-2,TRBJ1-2,CASSQEITGQGGGYTF,TGTGCCAGCAGCCAAGAGATCACCGGGCAGGGGGGCGGCTACACCTTC
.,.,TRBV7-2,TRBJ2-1,CASTPRGSRVNEQFF,TGTGCCAGCACCCCCCGCGGATCGCGTGTCAATGAGCAGTTCTTC
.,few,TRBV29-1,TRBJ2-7,CSAQLFSSYEQYF,TGCAGCGCCCAGTTGTTCTCCTCCTACGAGCAGTACTTC
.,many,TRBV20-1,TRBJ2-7,CSAIGPSKEQYF,TGCAGTGCTATTGGGCCTTCCAAAGAGCAGTACTTC
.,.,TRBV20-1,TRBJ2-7,CSAQYGFWTYEQYF,TGCAGTGCCCAGTACGGGTTTTGGACTTACGAGCAGTACTTC
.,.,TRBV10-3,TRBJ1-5,CAISESEPGQQPQHF,TGTGCCATCAGTGAGTCGGAACCAGGGCAACAGCCCCAGCATTTT
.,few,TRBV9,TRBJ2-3,CASSVVSREADTQYF,TGTGCCAGCAGCGTAGTGAGCAGGGAAGCAGATACGCAGTATTTT
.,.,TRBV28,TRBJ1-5,CASSPLQHSNHPQHF,TGTGCCAGCAGTCCCTTACAGCATAGCAATCACCCCCAGCATTTT